This TCR beta chain was captured by sequencing in a study of post-analysis software for immune sequencing data. Study summary: The study covered relapsing-remitting, secondary progressive and progressive-relapsing courses of multiple sclerosis. Regarding the study as a whole: Patients showed TRBV5-6, TRBV5-1 and TRBV20-1 among several TRBV segments more frequent than in controls. People with multiple sclerosis had a significantly lower normalized Chao1 diversity than controls did. Pronounced co-clustering by F measure was evident among identically batched samples.

Every TCR beta cDNA library bore unique molecular identifiers. Roughly 500,000 cDNA molecules were obtained per 1 to 10 million input T cells. TCRdb itself ran the PCR reads through MiXCR, one entry per CDR3 protein. The table has around 200,000 distinct CDR3 sequences, over 25% seen once. Turning to this clonotype: What it binds is unknown.

The CDR3 has 16 residues. V lost 2 bases and J lost 0, with 13 bases in between. CDR1 and CDR2 (germline): SGHTA, FQGNSA. The V gene is TRBV7-2, the J gene TRBJ1-2; D is possibly TRBD1 (6 bases). Sequencing used blood. The clonotype was recovered from a girl between 2 and 17 years old with multiple sclerosis. The DNA for the CDR3 is TGTGCCAGCAGCTTAACAGGGCGAGGGACTAACTATGGCTACACCTTC. Its protein product is CASSLTGRGTNYGYTF.